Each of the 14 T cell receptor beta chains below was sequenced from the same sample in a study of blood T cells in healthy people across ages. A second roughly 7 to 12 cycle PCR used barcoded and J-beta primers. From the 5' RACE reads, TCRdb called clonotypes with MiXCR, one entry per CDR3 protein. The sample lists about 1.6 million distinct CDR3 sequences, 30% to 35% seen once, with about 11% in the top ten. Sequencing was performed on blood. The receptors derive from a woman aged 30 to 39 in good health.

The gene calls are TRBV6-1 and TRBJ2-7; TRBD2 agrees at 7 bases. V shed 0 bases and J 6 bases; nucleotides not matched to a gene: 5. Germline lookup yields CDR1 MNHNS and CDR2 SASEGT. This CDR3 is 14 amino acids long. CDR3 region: CASSEAGGPFEQYF. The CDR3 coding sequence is TGTGCCAGCAGTGAAGCGGGAGGGCCCTTCGAGCAGTACTTC.

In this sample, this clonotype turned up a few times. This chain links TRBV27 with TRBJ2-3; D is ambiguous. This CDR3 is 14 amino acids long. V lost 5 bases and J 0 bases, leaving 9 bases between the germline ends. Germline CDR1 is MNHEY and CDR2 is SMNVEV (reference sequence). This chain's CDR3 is CASSPWTSTDTQYF. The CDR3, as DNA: TGTGCCAGCAGTCCCTGGACGAGCACAGATACGCAGTATTTT.

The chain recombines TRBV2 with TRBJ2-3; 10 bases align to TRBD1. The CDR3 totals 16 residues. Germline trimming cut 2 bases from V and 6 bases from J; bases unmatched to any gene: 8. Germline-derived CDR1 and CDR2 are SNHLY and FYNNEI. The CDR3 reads CASSETMDRGGDTQYF. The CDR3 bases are TGTGCCAGCAGTGAAACGATGGACAGGGGGGGGGATACGCAGTATTTT.

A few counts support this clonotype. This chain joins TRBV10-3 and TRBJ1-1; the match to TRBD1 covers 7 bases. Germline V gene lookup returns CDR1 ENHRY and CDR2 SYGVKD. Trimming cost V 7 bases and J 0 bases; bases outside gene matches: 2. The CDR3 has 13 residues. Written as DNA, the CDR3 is TGTGCCATCACGACAGGGATGAACACTGAAGCTTTCTTT. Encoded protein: CAITTGMNTEAFF.

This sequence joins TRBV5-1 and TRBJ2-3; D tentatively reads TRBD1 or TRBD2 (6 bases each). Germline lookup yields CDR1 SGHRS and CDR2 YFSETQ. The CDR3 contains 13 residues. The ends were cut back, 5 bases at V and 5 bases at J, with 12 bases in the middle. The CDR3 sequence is CASSRQEGDTQYF. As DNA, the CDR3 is TGCGCCAGCAGTAGACAGGAGGGAGATACGCAGTATTTT. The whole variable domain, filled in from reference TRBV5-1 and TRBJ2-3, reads KAGVTQTPRYLIKTRGQQVTLSCSPISGHRSVSWYQQTPGQGLQFLFEYFSETQRNKGNFPGRFSGRQFSNSRSEMNVSTLELGDSALYLCASSRQEGDTQYFGPGTRLTVL.

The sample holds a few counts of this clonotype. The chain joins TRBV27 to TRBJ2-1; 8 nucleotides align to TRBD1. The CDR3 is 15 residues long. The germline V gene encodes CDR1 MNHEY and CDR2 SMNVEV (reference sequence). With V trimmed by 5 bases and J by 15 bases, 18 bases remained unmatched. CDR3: CASSLSGQGGTPAFF. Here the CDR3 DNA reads TGTGCCAGCAGTCTCTCAGGACAGGGTGGTACTCCCGCGTTCTTC.

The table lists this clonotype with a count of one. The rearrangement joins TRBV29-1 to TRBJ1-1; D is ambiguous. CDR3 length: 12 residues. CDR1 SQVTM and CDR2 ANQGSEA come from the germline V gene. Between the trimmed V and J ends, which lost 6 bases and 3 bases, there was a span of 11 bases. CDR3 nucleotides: TGCAGCGTGGGCCTCGGGGACACTGAAGCTTTCTTT. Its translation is CSVGLGDTEAFF.

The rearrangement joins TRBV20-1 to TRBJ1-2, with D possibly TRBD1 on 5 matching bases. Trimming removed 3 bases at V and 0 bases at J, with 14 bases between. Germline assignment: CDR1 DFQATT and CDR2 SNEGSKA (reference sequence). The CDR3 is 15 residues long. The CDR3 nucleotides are TGCAGTGCTAGCGAGTCAGGGAGGGCTAACTATGGCTACACCTTC. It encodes CSASESGRANYGYTF.

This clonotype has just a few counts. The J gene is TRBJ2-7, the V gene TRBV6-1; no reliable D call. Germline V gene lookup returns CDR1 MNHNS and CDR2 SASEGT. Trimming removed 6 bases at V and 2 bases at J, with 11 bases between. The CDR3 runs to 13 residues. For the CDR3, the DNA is TGTGCCAGCAGACCACCTAAAACCTACGAGCAGTACTTC. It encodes CASRPPKTYEQYF.

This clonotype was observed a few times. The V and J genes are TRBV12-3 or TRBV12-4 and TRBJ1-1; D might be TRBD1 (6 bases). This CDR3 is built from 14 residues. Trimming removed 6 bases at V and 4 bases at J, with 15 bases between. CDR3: CASSLQGFFTEAFF. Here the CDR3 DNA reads TGTGCCAGCAGCCTACAGGGTTTCTTCACTGAAGCTTTCTTT.

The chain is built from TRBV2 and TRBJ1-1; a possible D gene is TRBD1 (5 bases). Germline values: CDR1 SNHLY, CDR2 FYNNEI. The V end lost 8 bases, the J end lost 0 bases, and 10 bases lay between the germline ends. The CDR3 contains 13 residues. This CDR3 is CASPQGMNTEAFF. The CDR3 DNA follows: TGTGCCAGCCCCCAGGGAATGAACACTGAAGCTTTCTTT.

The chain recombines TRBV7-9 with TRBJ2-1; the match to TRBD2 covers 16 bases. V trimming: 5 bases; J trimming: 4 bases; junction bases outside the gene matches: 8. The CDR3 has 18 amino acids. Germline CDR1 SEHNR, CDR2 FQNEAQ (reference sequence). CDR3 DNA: TGTGCCAGCAGCACCGGGACTAGCGGGGGGGTTGGTTACAATGAGCAGTTCTTC. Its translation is CASSTGTSGGVGYNEQFF.

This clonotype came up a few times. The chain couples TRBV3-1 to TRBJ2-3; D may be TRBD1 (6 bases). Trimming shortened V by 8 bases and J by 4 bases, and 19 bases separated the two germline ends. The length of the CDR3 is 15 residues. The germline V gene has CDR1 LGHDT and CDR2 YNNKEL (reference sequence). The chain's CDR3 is CASGNRALSADTQYF. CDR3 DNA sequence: TGTGCCAGCGGAAACAGGGCCCTTTCGGCAGATACGCAGTATTTT.

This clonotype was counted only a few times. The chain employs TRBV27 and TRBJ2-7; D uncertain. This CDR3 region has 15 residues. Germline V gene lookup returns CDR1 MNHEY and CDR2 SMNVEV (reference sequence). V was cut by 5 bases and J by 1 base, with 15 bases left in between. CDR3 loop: CASSPITTGSYEQYF. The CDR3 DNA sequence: TGTGCCAGCAGTCCGATCACGACCGGTTCCTACGAGCAGTACTTC.